This TCR beta chain was captured in a study of radiotherapy plus CTLA-4 blockade in lung cancer. Generated by immunoSEQ multiplex PCR, the TCRdb table keeps only in-frame clones and is missing some. The profile covers around 100,000 clones, with over 65% appearing a single time and around 3.3% taken by the ten largest. The source material was peripheral blood, sampled from a patient treated with radiotherapy plus ipilimumab. The sequence was collected from a human donor with non-small cell lung cancer that progressed on radiotherapy plus ipilimumab. Some clones in this sample may be carry-over from other donors' samples.

The CDR3 nucleotides read TGTGCCAGCAGCTCACCGGCTGGGGGGCGCGGGGACTATGGCTACACCTTC. Its protein product is CASSSPAGGRGDYGYTF. The V gene is TRBV5-4, the J gene TRBJ1-2; TRBD1 is a possible D gene (6 bases). The CDR3 has 17 amino acids. V was clipped by 3 bases and J by 3 bases, with 21 bases between them. CDR1 and CDR2 (germline): SGHNT, YYREEE (reference sequence). Using reference TRBV5-4 and TRBJ1-2 for the parts outside the CDR3, the full variable domain is ETGVTQSPTHLIKTRGQQVTLRCSSQSGHNTVSWYQQALGQGPQFIFQYYREEENGRGNFPPRFSGLQFPNYSSELNVNALELDDSALYLCASSSPAGGRGDYGYTFGSGTRLTVV.